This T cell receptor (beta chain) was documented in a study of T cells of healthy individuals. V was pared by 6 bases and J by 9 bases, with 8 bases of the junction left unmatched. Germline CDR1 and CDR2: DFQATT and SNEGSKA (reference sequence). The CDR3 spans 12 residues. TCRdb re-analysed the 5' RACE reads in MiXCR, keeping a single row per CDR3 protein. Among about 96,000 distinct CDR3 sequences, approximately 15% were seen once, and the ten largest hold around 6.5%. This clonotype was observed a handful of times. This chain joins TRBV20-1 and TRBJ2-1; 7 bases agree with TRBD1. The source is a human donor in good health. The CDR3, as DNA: TGCAGTGCCCCGGGACAGAGCAGTGAGCAGTTCTTC. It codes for CSAPGQSSEQFF.